The 5 T cell receptor beta chains reported below all come from one sample, sequenced in a study of blood T cell repertoires in COVID-19. Repertoires were generated with immunoSEQ multiplex PCR, while TCRdb's copy carries only in-frame clones and drops some. The repertoire consists of some 260,000 clones, with 80% to 90% occurring once and the leading ten covering 10%. The sample consisted of peripheral blood. The receptors were gathered from a woman aged 70-85 years with COVID-19, enrolled during active disease.

This clone was seen a handful of times. The chain links TRBV9 to TRBJ2-1; 10 positions match TRBD1. The CDR3 totals 16 residues. Trimming took 3 bases from V and 4 from J; bases not matched to a gene: 7. CDR1 and CDR2 from the germline V gene are SGDLS and YYNGEE. CDR3 region: CASSADWDRGYNEQFF. The CDR3 DNA follows: TGTGCCAGCAGCGCCGACTGGGACAGGGGATACAATGAGCAGTTCTTC.

This clone was picked up one time. This chain connects TRBV4-1 to TRBJ1-5; maybe TRBD1 (5 bases). Per the germline V gene, CDR1 is MGHRA and CDR2 is YSYEKL. V was trimmed by 3 bases and J by 2 bases, leaving 11 bases between them. This CDR3 is 15 amino acids long. The CDR3 is CASSHYQGGNQPQHF. The CDR3 DNA sequence: TGCGCCAGCAGCCACTACCAGGGTGGCAATCAGCCCCAGCATTTT.

A single count supports this clone. CDR3 in amino acids: CASSPRTGRNEQFF. The CDR3 DNA follows: TGCGCCAGCAGCCCCCGGACAGGGCGGAATGAGCAGTTCTTC. The chain combines TRBV5-1 with TRBJ2-1; 8 bases match TRBD1. Per germline, CDR1 SGHRS and CDR2 YFSETQ. The CDR3 contains 14 residues. The trim removed 4 bases at V and 7 bases at J, leaving 7 bases unmatched. The complete variable domain, with remaining parts taken from reference TRBV5-1 and TRBJ2-1, reads KAGVTQTPRYLIKTRGQQVTLSCSPISGHRSVSWYQQTPGQGLQFLFEYFSETQRNKGNFPGRFSGRQFSNSRSEMNVSTLELGDSALYLCASSPRTGRNEQFFGPGTRLTVL.

J is TRBJ1-1 and V is TRBV6-2 or TRBV6-3; D remains ambiguous. In germline, CDR1 is MNHEY, CDR2 SVGEGT. The V end was cut by 5 bases, the J end by 0 bases, with 7 bases between. This CDR3 has 13 amino acids. The CDR3 bases are TGTGCCAGCAGTCAACAGATGAACACTGAAGCTTTCTTT. This codes for CASSQQMNTEAFF.

The V call is TRBV5-4, the J call TRBJ1-1, with no clear D. From germline, CDR1 is SGHNT and CDR2 YYREEE (reference sequence). V was trimmed by 9 bases and J by 0 bases, leaving 12 bases between them. This CDR3 has 13 amino acids. The CDR3 region is CAIGGGLNTEAFF. CDR3 DNA sequence: TGTGCCATCGGCGGTGGCTTGAACACTGAAGCTTTCTTT.